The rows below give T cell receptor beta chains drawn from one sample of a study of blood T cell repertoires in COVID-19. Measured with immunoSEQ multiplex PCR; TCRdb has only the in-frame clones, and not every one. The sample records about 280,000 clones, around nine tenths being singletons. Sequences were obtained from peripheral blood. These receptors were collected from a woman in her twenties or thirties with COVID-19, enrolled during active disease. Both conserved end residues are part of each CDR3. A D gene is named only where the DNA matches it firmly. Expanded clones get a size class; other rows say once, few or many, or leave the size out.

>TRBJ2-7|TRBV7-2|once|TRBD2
CASSFSTSGGAYEQYF
TGTGCCAGCAGCTTCTCGACTAGCGGGGGGGCCTACGAGCAGTACTTC
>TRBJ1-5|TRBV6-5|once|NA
CASSYAGGAKQPQHF
TGTGCCAGCAGTTACGCGGGGGGGGCGAAACAGCCCCAGCATTTT
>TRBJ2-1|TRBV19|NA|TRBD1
CASSRTGLRDEQFF
TGTGCCAGTAGTAGGACAGGGCTTAGGGATGAGCAGTTCTTC
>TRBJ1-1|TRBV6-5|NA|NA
CASSYFYRQGNTEAFF
TGTGCCAGCAGTTATTTTTATAGGCAGGGGAACACTGAAGCTTTCTTT
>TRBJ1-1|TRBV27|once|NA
CASSPGGGTEAFF
TGTGCCAGCAGCCCTGGGGGGGGGACTGAAGCTTTCTTT
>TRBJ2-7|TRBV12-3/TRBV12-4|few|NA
CASSWSGAYEQYF
TGTGCCAGCAGTTGGTCGGGAGCTTACGAGCAGTACTTC
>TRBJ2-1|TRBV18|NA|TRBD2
CASSTGLAGSNEQFF
TGTGCCAGCTCAACCGGACTAGCGGGTAGTAATGAGCAGTTCTTC
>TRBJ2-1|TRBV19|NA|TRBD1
CASSITGGTHNEQFF
TGTGCCAGTAGTATAACAGGGGGAACCCACAATGAGCAGTTCTTC
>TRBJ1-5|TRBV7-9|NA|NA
CASSSDRGNQPQHF
TGTGCCAGCAGCTCAGACAGAGGCAATCAGCCCCAGCATTTT
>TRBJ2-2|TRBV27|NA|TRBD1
CASSLGQATGELFF
TGTGCCAGCAGTTTAGGACAGGCCACCGGGGAGCTGTTTTTT
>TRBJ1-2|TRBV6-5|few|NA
CASSRRRGYGYTF
TGTGCCAGCAGCCGGCGCAGAGGCTATGGCTACACCTTC
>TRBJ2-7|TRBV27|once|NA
CASSRQRSYEQYF
TGTGCCAGCAGTCGACAGCGCTCCTACGAGCAGTACTTC
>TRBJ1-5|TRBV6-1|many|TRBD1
CASSAPKGQGPGQPQHF
TGTGCCAGCAGTGCCCCCAAGGGACAGGGCCCAGGACAGCCCCAGCATTTT
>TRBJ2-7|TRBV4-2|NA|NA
CASSQEWPYSSYEQYF
TGTGCCAGCAGCCAAGAGTGGCCCTACAGCTCCTACGAGCAGTACTTC
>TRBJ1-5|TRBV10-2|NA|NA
CASSASSNQPQHF
TGCGCCAGCAGTGCCTCTAGCAATCAGCCCCAGCATTTT
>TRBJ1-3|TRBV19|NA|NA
CASSISGNTIYF
TGTGCCAGTAGTATCTCCGGAAACACCATATATTTT
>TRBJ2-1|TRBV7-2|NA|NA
CASSLDGTRTNEQFF
TGTGCCAGCAGCTTAGATGGGACAAGAACAAATGAGCAGTTCTTC
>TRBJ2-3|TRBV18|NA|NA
CASSTNTAGTDTQYF
TGTGCCAGCTCAACTAACACTGCGGGCACAGATACGCAGTATTTT
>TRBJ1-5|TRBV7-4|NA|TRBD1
CASSPMTGGDQPQHF
TGTGCCAGCAGCCCAATGACAGGGGGGGATCAGCCCCAGCATTTT
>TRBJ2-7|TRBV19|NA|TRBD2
CASSGRGGGTYEQYF
TGTGCCAGTAGTGGGCGCGGGGGGGGAACCTACGAGCAGTACTTC
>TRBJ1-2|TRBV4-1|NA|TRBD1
CASSQRGTGGAGYTF
TGCGCCAGCAGCCAACGTGGGACAGGGGGCGCCGGCTACACCTTC
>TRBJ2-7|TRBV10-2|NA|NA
CASSDGGIGYEQYF
TGCGCCAGCAGTGATGGGGGGATAGGCTACGAGCAGTACTTC
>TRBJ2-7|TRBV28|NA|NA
CASSPSGIGNSYEQYF
TGTGCCAGCAGTCCATCGGGGATAGGTAACTCCTACGAGCAGTACTTC
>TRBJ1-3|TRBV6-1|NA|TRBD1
CASSGPYRGRSGNTIYF
TGTGCCAGCAGTGGGCCCTACAGGGGGCGTTCTGGAAACACCATATATTTT
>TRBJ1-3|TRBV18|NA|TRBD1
CASSLGQAGNTIYF
TGTGCCAGCTCCCTCGGACAGGCTGGAAACACCATATATTTT
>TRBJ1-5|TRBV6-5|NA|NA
CASSLTGTNQPQHF
TGTGCCAGCAGCCTAACAGGTACCAATCAGCCCCAGCATTTT
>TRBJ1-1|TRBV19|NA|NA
CASSPQGLNTEAFF
TGTGCCAGTAGCCCCCAGGGGTTGAACACTGAAGCTTTCTTT